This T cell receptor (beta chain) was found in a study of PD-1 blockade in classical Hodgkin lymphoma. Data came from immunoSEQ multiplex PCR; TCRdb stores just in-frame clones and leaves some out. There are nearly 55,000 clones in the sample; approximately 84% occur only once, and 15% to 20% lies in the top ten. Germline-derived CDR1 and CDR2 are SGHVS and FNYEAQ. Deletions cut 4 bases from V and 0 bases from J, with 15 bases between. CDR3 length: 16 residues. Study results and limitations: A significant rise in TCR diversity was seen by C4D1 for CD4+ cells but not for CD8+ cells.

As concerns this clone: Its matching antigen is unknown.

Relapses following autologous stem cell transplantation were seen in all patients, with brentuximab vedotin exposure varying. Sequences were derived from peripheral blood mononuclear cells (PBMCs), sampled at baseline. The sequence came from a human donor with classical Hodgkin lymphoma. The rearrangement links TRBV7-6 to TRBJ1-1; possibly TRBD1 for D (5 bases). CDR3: CASSSQRGGMNTEAFF. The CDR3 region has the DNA TGTGCCAGCAGCTCCCAGCGGGGGGGGATGAACACTGAAGCTTTCTTT.